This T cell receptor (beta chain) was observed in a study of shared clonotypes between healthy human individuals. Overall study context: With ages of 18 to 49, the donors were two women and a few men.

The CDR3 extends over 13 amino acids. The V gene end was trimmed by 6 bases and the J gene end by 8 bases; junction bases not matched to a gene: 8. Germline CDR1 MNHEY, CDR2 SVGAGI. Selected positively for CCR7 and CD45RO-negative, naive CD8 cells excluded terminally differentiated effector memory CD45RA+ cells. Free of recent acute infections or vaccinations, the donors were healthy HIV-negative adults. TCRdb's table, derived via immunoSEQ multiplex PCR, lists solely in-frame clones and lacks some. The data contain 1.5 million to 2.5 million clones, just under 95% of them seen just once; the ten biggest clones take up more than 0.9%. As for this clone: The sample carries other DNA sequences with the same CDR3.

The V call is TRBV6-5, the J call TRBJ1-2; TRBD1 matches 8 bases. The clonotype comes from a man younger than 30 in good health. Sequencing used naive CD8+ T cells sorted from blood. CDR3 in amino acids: CASSLGQGGGYTF. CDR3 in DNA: TGTGCCAGCAGCCTCGGACAGGGCGGCGGCTACACCTTC.